Included here is one TCR beta chain sequence, with context. This entry belongs to a study of T cell changes during pregnancy in multiple sclerosis. The method was immunoSEQ multiplex PCR; TCRdb's version includes in-frame clones alone and lacks a portion of them. The table records about 53,000 clones, about 93% of them present only once. The starting material was CD4+ T cells from peripheral blood mononuclear cells, obtained in the third trimester of pregnancy. This sequence originates from a female donor with multiple sclerosis, enrolled in a pregnancy study.

The CDR3 sequence: CASSSRDRLSYEQYF. CDR3 DNA sequence: TGTGCCAGCAGCTCCCGGGACAGGCTTTCCTACGAGCAGTACTTC. V and J are TRBV5-6 and TRBJ2-7; 8 bases line up with TRBD1. V shed 3 bases, J shed 1 base, and the junction held 6 bases outside the gene matches. CDR1 and CDR2 (germline): SGHDT, YYEEEE. The CDR3 extends over 15 amino acids.